This T cell receptor beta chain stems from a study of blood T cell repertoires in COVID-19. Sequencing was performed with immunoSEQ multiplex PCR; in TCRdb, only in-frame clones are kept and a portion is missing. The sample shows around 220,000 clones, nearly 90% of them seen only once. V shed 5 bases and J 0 bases; nucleotides not matched to a gene: 2. Germline CDR1 reads MDHEN; CDR2 reads SYDVKM. There are 15 residues in the CDR3. The sequenced material came from peripheral blood. This sequence joins TRBV28 and TRBJ2-7, with 12 bases matching TRBD2. This receptor was taken from a woman aged 40 to 50 who had recovered from COVID-19. CDR3 in amino acids: CASSVGLAGSYEQYF. The DNA for the CDR3 is TGTGCCAGCAGTGTGGGACTAGCGGGCTCCTACGAGCAGTACTTC.